This T cell receptor (beta chain) derives from a study of early T cells in non-severe SARS-CoV-2 infection. Across the whole study: Whole-blood bulk RNA, unsorted, was sequenced, and chains were unpaired. Study-level findings and limits: The VDJdb matching leaned toward anti-spike CD8 responses and overlooked private and CD4 specificities.

This clonotype was picked up a small number of times. The antigen is undetermined. The CDR3 contains 14 residues. V dropped 7 bases and J dropped 1 base, with 13 bases sitting between them. cDNA molecules, individually, were tagged with unique molecular identifiers. MiXCR, run by TCRdb on the 5' RACE reads, gives a single entry per CDR3 protein. The table lists 70,000 or so distinct CDR3 sequences, about 4.9% of them singletons. The chain carries TRBV12-3 or TRBV12-4 and TRBJ2-5; D is tentatively TRBD1 or TRBD2 (6 bases each). Sequenced here: whole blood, sampled at baseline. The TCR sequence derives from an adult who was a healthcare worker with PCR-confirmed SARS-CoV-2 infection or an uninfected control (not recorded which). The donor label of this sample is uncertain. The CDR3 loop reads CASTLGGRQETQYF. The CDR3 coding sequence is TGTGCCAGCACCCTCGGGGGCCGCCAAGAGACCCAGTACTTC.